The 13 T cell receptor beta chains below all came from one sample that was sequenced in a study of blood T cell repertoires in COVID-19. Only in-frame clones appear in the TCRdb table, and some are missing; sequencing was by immunoSEQ multiplex PCR. Found here are some 97,000 clones, roughly nine tenths of them singletons; the top ten hold 0.85% to 1%. Sequencing was done on a sample of peripheral blood. Every receptor here comes from a man aged 55-75 years with acute or convalescent COVID-19.

The V and J genes are TRBV5-4 and TRBJ1-2; 7 nucleotides align to TRBD1. The CDR3 totals 14 residues. The germline CDR1 and CDR2 sequences are SGHNT and YYREEE (reference sequence). The trim removed 3 bases at V and 4 bases at J, leaving 6 bases unmatched. This CDR3 reads CASSSQQGFYGYTF. The CDR3 coding sequence is TGTGCCAGCAGCTCCCAACAGGGGTTCTATGGCTACACCTTC.

In DNA form, the CDR3 reads TGTGCCAGCAGCTGGGGAGCAGGAAACACCGGGGAGCTGTTTTTT. Translating gives CASSWGAGNTGELFF. The genes are TRBV11-2 and TRBJ2-2, with a possible D match to TRBD2 (5 bases). Between the trimmed V and J ends, which lost 4 bases and 2 bases, there was a span of 11 bases. The CDR3 totals 15 residues. From germline, CDR1 is SGHAT and CDR2 FQNNGV.

V is TRBV9 and J is TRBJ1-6; tentatively, D is TRBD1 (5 bases). This CDR3 has 15 amino acids. Germline-derived CDR1 and CDR2 are SGDLS and YYNGEE. Deletions cut 0 bases from V and 13 bases from J, with 17 bases between. The CDR3, as DNA: TGTGCCAGCAGCGTAGGCGACAGACCCCTGAATCCCCTCCACTTT. It is translated as CASSVGDRPLNPLHF.

This chain links TRBV18 with TRBJ1-2; TRBD1 might be the D (6 bases). The length of the CDR3 is 16 residues. V was trimmed by 2 bases and J by 2 bases, leaving 15 bases between them. Germline-derived CDR1 and CDR2 are KGHSH and LQKENI. This CDR3 reads CASSPSRGSANYGYTF. The CDR3 DNA sequence: TGTGCCAGCTCACCATCCAGGGGAAGTGCCAACTATGGCTACACCTTC.

The table lists this clone with a count of one. This rearrangement joins TRBV30 to TRBJ1-1; D gene ambiguous. Between the trimmed V and J ends, which lost 0 bases and 4 bases, there was a span of 12 bases. The CDR3 runs to 14 residues. Germline values: CDR1 GTSNPN, CDR2 SVGIG (reference sequence). The CDR3 DNA follows: TGTGCCTGGAGTGTAGCCCGGTCCGGCACTGAAGCTTTCTTT. Amino acids: CAWSVARSGTEAFF.

The chain carries TRBV28 and TRBJ1-5, with TRBD1 matching over 8 bases. CDR3 length equals 15 residues. V lost 1 base and J lost 6; bases outside the gene matches: 5. Per the germline V gene, CDR1 is MDHEN and CDR2 is SYDVKM. The CDR3 reads CASSLFPDRGQPQHF. CDR3 nucleotides: TGTGCCAGCAGTTTATTTCCCGACAGGGGTCAGCCCCAGCATTTT. The complete variable domain, with remaining parts taken from reference TRBV28 and TRBJ1-5, reads DVKVTQSSRYLVKRTGEKVFLECVQDMDHENMFWYRQDPGLGLRLIYFSYDVKMKEKGDIPEGYSVSREKKERFSLILESASTNQTSMYLCASSLFPDRGQPQHFGDGTRLSIL.

The chain joins TRBV30 to TRBJ1-1; D is unresolved. Germline CDR1 GTSNPN, CDR2 SVGIG (reference sequence). The V gene lost 5 bases and the J gene lost 1 base, with 17 bases spanning the gap. There are 15 residues in the CDR3. The CDR3 here is CAWYIPGARNTEAFF. The CDR3, as DNA: TGTGCCTGGTATATCCCGGGAGCTAGGAACACTGAAGCTTTCTTT.

The chain couples TRBV19 to TRBJ2-7, with TRBD1 identical over 8 bases. This CDR3 is 14 amino acids long. CDR1 is LNHDA, CDR2 SQIVND, per germline (reference sequence). The V segment lost 3 bases and the J segment 2 bases; nucleotides outside the gene matches: 3. The CDR3 here is CASSIRDRPYEQYF. The CDR3 bases are TGTGCCAGTAGTATCCGGGACAGGCCCTACGAGCAGTACTTC. Drawing the rest from reference TRBV19 and TRBJ2-7, the complete variable domain is DGGITQSPKYLFRKEGQNVTLSCEQNLNHDAMYWYRQDPGQGLRLIYYSQIVNDFQKGDIAEGYSVSREKKESFPLTVTSAQKNPTAFYLCASSIRDRPYEQYFGPGTRLTVT.

The chain uses TRBV5-4 and TRBJ1-2; 8 bases are a match to TRBD1. The V segment lost 2 bases and the J segment 6 bases; nucleotides outside the gene matches: 12. This CDR3 region has 16 residues. Germline V gene data show CDR1 as SGHNT and CDR2 as YYREEE (reference sequence). This CDR3 reads CASSFERGQGVDGYTF. The DNA for the CDR3 is TGTGCCAGCAGCTTTGAGCGAGGACAGGGAGTTGATGGCTACACCTTC. The full variable domain, completed using reference TRBV5-4 and TRBJ1-2, is ETGVTQSPTHLIKTRGQQVTLRCSSQSGHNTVSWYQQALGQGPQFIFQYYREEENGRGNFPPRFSGLQFPNYSSELNVNALELDDSALYLCASSFERGQGVDGYTFGSGTRLTVV.

The rearrangement joins TRBV7-3 to TRBJ1-1; the match to TRBD1 covers 9 bases. The CDR3 is 17 amino acids. Losses at the gene ends were 2 bases for V and 5 bases for J; bases not matched to a gene: 12. The germline V gene has CDR1 SGHTA and CDR2 FQGTGA. The CDR3, as DNA: TGTGCCAGCAGCTTAGCGACAGGGGGACAGAGGGGAACTGAAGCTTTCTTT. Protein product: CASSLATGGQRGTEAFF.

The chain carries TRBV24-1 and TRBJ1-1, with 9 bases identical to TRBD1. This CDR3 spans 17 amino acids. Germline V lookup: CDR1 KGHDR, CDR2 SFDVKD. The trim removed 3 bases at V and 5 bases at J, leaving 12 bases unmatched. CDR3 nucleotides: TGTGCCACCAGTGATCTCCCGCCACAGGGGGCGCGGACTGAAGCTTTCTTT. Translating it yields CATSDLPPQGARTEAFF.

V is TRBV6-5 and J is TRBJ2-1, with D possibly TRBD1 on 6 matching bases. The CDR3 length is 13 residues. Germline CDR1 and CDR2: MNHEY and SVGAGI. Trimming took 5 bases from V and 6 from J, leaving 11 bases between them. The CDR3 coding sequence is TGTGCCAGCAGTAAACAGGGTGGCAATGAGCAGTTCTTC. It translates to CASSKQGGNEQFF.

The V and J genes are TRBV25-1 and TRBJ1-6; D is unclear. This CDR3 comprises 12 residues. Germline-derived CDR1 and CDR2 are MGHDK and SYGVNS. V was shortened by 7 bases and J by 10 bases, with 11 bases between the two germline ends. The CDR3 is CASNGVGSPLHF. The CDR3 DNA reads TGTGCCAGCAACGGTGTGGGCTCACCCCTCCACTTT.